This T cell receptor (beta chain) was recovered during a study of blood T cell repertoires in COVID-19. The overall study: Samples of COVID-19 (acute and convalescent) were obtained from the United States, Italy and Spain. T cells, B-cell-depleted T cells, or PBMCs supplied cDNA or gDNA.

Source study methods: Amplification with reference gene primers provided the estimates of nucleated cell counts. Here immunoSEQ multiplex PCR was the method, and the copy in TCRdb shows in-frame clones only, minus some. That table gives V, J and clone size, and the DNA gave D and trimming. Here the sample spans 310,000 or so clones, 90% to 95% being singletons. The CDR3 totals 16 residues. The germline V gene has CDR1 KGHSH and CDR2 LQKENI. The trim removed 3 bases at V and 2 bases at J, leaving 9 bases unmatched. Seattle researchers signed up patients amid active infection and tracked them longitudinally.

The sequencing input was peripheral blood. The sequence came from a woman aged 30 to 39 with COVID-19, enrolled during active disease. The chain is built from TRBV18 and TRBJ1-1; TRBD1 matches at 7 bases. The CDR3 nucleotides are TGTGCCAGCTCACCTAGGACAGGAGGGTCTAACACTGAAGCTTTCTTT. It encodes CASSPRTGGSNTEAFF.